A selection of T cell receptor beta chains follows, all from one sample in a study of CD8 T cells in Susac syndrome. TCRdb fed the immunoSEQ multiplex PCR reads into MiXCR, producing one record per CDR3 protein. This sample has approximately 190,000 distinct CDR3 sequences; approximately 95% occur once, and the top ten carry approximately 0.1%. Specimen: CD4+ T cells from PBMCs. The source of these receptors is a human donor with Susac syndrome. Each CDR3 is given with its conserved first and last residue. Fields, in order: V gene, J gene, CDR3 protein.

TRBV9,TRBJ2-5,CASSVNPGTGEETQYF
TRBV5-6,TRBJ2-1,CASSLYAGDRYNEQFF
TRBV10-3,TRBJ1-4,CAINGGTNEKLFF
TRBV30,TRBJ2-2,CAVTSGGAHTGELFF
TRBV5-6,TRBJ1-5,CATGGQGPGLGGPQHF
TRBV20-1,TRBJ1-5,CSARAGGTNQPQHF
TRBV7-9,TRBJ2-1,CASSGVGQFF
TRBV5-4,TRBJ2-2,CASSHAGQNTGELFF
TRBV19,TRBJ2-1,CASNLPGQGMNEQFF
TRBV20-1,TRBJ1-1,CSARGQDVEAFF
TRBV5-4,TRBJ2-1,CASSSGTGAYNEQFF
TRBV19,TRBJ1-1,CASSPGRGTEAFF
TRBV7-2,TRBJ1-5,CASSRSGQPNQPQHF
TRBV6-1,TRBJ2-6,CASSTTTGGGGANVLTF
TRBV4-2,TRBJ2-2,CASSQETAGELFF
TRBV28,TRBJ1-5,CASSFPGGFGNQPQHF
TRBV5-1,TRBJ2-3,CASSSGLAGGPVSTDTQYF
TRBV6-2/TRBV6-3,TRBJ2-7,CASSRPGLERTYEQYF
TRBV18,TRBJ1-4,CASSPSRDQNEKLFF
TRBV14,TRBJ2-3,CASSQRNAGTSGVASTDTQYF
TRBV7-9,TRBJ1-5,CASSLSGYSNQPQHF
TRBV7-3,TRBJ1-1,CASSPRVSTEAFF
TRBV7-3,TRBJ2-7,CASSLYAGTGGDEQYF
TRBV24-1,TRBJ2-2,CATEDRVTGELFF
TRBV5-1,TRBJ1-5,CASSPGQGGLRQPQHF
TRBV2,TRBJ1-6,CASYRRSFSPLHF
TRBV30,TRBJ2-3,CAWSAGGADTQYF
TRBV18,TRBJ2-2,CASSPLDRASGELFF
TRBV15,TRBJ2-1,CATSRVRGGLAYNEQFF
TRBV29-1,TRBJ1-1,CSVVRGLGNTEAFF
TRBV7-2,TRBJ2-7,CASSLGGTARGEQYF
TRBV3-1,TRBJ1-1,CASSATVNTEAFF
TRBV3-1,TRBJ1-5,CASSQGGYQPQHF
TRBV29-1,TRBJ1-2,CSVDPGTNVYGYTF
TRBV20-1,TRBJ1-2,CSARGRGSVDGYTF
TRBV29-1,TRBJ2-5,CSVEVVGGQQETQYF
TRBV12-3/TRBV12-4,TRBJ2-5,CASSLLAGDPTQYF
TRBV15,TRBJ1-5,CATSRDRGNQPQHF
TRBV20-1,TRBJ2-3,CSARGAGTDTQYF
TRBV11-2,TRBJ1-5,CASSSLQGEDQPQHF
TRBV28,TRBJ2-6,CASRYDRGLSGANVLTF
TRBV2,TRBJ2-7,CASSADDSYEQYF
TRBV6-1,TRBJ1-5,CASSPGQGSFSNQPQHF
TRBV6-2/TRBV6-3,TRBJ1-5,CASRQGGGNQPQHF
TRBV20-1,TRBJ2-3,CSARDGGLGTDTQYF
TRBV30,TRBJ1-5,CAWTTDNQPQHF
TRBV4-1,TRBJ2-7,CASSQVLDSGYPYEQYF
TRBV20-1,TRBJ1-2,CSAGEDYGYTF